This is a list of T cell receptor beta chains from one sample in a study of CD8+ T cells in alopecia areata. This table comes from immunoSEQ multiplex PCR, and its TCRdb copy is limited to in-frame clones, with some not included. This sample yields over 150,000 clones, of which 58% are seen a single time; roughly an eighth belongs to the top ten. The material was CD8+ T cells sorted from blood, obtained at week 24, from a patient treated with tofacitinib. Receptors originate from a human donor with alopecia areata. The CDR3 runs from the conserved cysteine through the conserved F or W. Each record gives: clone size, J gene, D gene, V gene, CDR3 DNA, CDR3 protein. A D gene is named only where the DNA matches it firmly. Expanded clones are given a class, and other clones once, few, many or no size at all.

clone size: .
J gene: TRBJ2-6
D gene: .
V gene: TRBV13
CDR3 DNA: TGTGCCAGCAGCTTAGGCCGGGCACAAAGCTCTGGGGCCAACGTCCTGACTTTC
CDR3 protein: CASSLGRAQSSGANVLTF

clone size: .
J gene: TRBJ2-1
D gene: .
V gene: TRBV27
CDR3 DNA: TGTGCCAGCAGTTTTCAGAAATACAATGAGCAGTTCTTC
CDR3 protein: CASSFQKYNEQFF

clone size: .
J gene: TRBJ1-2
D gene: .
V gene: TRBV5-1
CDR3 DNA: TGCGCCAGCAGCTCGGACACCGACGGCTACACCTTC
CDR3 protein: CASSSDTDGYTF

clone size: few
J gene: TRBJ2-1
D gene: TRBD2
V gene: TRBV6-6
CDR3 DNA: TGTGCCAGCAGTTCCCTTACGGGGGGGGCCGACAATGAGCAGTTCTTC
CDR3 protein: CASSSLTGGADNEQFF

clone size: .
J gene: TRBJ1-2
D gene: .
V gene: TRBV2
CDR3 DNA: TGTGCCAGCACCGAGGGGTCGGAAAACTATGGCTACACCTTC
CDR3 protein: CASTEGSENYGYTF

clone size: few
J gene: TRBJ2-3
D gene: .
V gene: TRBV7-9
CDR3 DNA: TGTGCCAGCAGCTTACTCCCAAGGCCAGATACGCAGTATTTT
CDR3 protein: CASSLLPRPDTQYF

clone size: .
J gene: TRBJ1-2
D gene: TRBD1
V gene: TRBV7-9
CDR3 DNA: TGTGCCAGCAGCACAGGGGGCGGCTATGGCTACACCTTC
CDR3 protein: CASSTGGGYGYTF

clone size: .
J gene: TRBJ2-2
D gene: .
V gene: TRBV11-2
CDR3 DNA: TGTGCCAGCAGTTCCGTGTGGCGCGAGCTGTTTTTT
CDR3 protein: CASSSVWRELFF

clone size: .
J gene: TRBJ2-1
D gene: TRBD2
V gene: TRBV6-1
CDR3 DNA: TGTGCCAGCAGTGAGCTAGCGGGGGGGGTCAATGAGCAGTTCTTC
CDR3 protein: CASSELAGGVNEQFF

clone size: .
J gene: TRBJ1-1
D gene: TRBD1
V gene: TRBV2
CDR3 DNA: TGTGCCAGCAGCCCAAGACAGGGGTTTGTGTGGGCTGAAGCTTTCTTT
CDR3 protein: CASSPRQGFVWAEAFF

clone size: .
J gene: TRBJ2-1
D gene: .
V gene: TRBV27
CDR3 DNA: TGTGCCAGCAGTTTAGCGCAGGGACGCTACAATGAGCAGTTCTTC
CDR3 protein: CASSLAQGRYNEQFF

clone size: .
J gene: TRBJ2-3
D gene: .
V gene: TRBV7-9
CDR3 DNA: TGTGCCAGCAGCCCGACTACCCGCACAGATACGCAGTATTTT
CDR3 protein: CASSPTTRTDTQYF